This T cell receptor (beta chain) is drawn from a study of blood T cell repertoires in COVID-19. Study-level information: The cDNA or gDNA used as material had been derived from T cells, B-cell-depleted T cells, or PBMCs.

There are 15 residues in the CDR3. The J segment lost 3 bases and the V segment lost 6 bases, leaving 7 bases of the junction unmatched. Looked up from germline, CDR1 is MNHEY and CDR2 is SMNVEV (reference sequence). Authors' analysis steps: Estimates of nucleated cell counts were drawn from the amplification of reference gene primers. Sequencing was performed with immunoSEQ multiplex PCR; in TCRdb, only in-frame clones are kept and a portion is missing. The D gene and trimming were derived from the DNA, and the V and J assignments and clone size from that table. Among over 200,000 clones listed, over 75% were seen once.

The rearrangement links TRBV27 to TRBJ1-3, with TRBD1 matching 8 bases. This clonotype originated in a man in his forties with active or convalescent COVID-19. The source material was peripheral blood. CDR3 bases: TGTGCCAGCAGCACAGTCAGGGGGCGTGGAAACACCATATATTTT. This gives the protein CASSTVRGRGNTIYF.